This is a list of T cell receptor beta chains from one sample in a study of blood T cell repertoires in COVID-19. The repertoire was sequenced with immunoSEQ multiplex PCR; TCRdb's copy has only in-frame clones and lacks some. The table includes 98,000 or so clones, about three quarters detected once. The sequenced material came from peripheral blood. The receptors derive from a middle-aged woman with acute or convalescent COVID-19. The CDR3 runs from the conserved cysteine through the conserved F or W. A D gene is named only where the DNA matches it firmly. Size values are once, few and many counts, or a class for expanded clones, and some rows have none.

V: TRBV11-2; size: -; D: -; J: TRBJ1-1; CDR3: CASRGLGTEAFF; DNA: TGTGCCAGCCGGGGTTTGGGCACTGAAGCTTTCTTT
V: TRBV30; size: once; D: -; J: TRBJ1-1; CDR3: CAWSRTGGSRGTEAFF; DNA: TGTGCCTGGAGTAGGACGGGGGGCAGTAGGGGCACTGAAGCTTTCTTT
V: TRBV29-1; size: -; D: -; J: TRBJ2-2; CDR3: CSVANTVGHGELFF; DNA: TGCAGCGTTGCGAACACTGTGGGGCATGGGGAGCTGTTTTTT
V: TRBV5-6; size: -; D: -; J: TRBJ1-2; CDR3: CASSPNPEAGHGYTF; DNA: TGTGCCAGCAGCCCTAACCCTGAGGCAGGGCATGGCTACACCTTC
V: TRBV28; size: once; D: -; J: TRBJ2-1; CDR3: CASSRQESYNEQFF; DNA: TGTGCCAGCAGCCGACAGGAATCCTACAATGAGCAGTTCTTC
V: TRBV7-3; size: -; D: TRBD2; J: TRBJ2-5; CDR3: CASSLLAEETQYF; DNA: TGTGCCAGCAGCTTACTAGCGGAAGAGACCCAGTACTTC
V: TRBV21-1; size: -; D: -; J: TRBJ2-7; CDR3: CASSKGTGAYEQYF; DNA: TGTGCCAGCAGCAAAGGGACAGGGGCCTACGAGCAGTACTTC
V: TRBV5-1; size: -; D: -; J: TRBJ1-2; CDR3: CASSLKGDYGYTF; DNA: TGCGCCAGCAGCTTGAAAGGGGACTATGGCTACACCTTC
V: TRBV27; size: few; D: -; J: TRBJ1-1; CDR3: CASSPHAGNTEAFF; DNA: TGTGCCAGCAGTCCCCACGCCGGGAACACTGAAGCTTTCTTT
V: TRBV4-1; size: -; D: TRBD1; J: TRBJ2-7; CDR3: CASSYRDSDYEQYF; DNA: TGCGCCAGCAGCTACCGGGACAGTGACTACGAGCAGTACTTC
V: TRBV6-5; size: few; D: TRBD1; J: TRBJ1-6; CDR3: CASSDSGGYNSPLHF; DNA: TGTGCCAGCAGTGACTCAGGGGGCTATAATTCACCCCTCCACTTT
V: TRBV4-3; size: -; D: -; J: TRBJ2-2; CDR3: CASSLRPGELFF; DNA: TGCGCCAGCAGTCTTCGTCCCGGGGAGCTGTTTTTT
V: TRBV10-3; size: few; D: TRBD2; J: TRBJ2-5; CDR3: CAIRSSGGETQYF; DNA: TGTGCCATCAGAAGTAGCGGGGGGGAGACCCAGTACTTC
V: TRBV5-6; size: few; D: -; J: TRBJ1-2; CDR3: CASRTSSGDYGYTF; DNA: TGTGCCAGCAGGACGTCGTCGGGGGACTATGGCTACACCTTC
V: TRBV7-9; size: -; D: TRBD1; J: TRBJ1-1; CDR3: CASSGQDTEAFF; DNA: TGTGCCAGCAGCGGACAGGACACTGAAGCTTTCTTT
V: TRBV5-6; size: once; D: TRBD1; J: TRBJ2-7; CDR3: CASSLRDSSYEQYF; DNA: TGTGCCAGCAGCCTAAGGGACAGCTCCTACGAGCAGTACTTC
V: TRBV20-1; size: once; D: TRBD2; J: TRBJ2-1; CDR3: CSASKLAATYNEQFF; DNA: TGCAGTGCTAGTAAACTAGCGGCGACCTACAATGAGCAGTTCTTC
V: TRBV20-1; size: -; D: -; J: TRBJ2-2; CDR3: CSASFAAMNTGELFF; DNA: TGCAGTGCTAGTTTTGCGGCGATGAACACCGGGGAGCTGTTTTTT
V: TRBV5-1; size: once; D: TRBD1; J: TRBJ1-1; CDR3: CASKGAAMNTEAFF; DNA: TGCGCCAGCAAGGGGGCCGCAATGAACACTGAAGCTTTCTTT
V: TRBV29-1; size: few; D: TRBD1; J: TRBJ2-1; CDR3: CSVVGQGGVYNEQFF; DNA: TGCAGCGTTGTAGGACAGGGGGGGGTTTACAATGAGCAGTTCTTC
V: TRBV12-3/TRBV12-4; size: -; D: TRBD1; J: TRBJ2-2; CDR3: CASRDRVTGELFF; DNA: TGTGCCAGCAGGGACAGGGTCACCGGGGAGCTGTTTTTT
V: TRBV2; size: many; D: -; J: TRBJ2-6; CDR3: CASSEALRTVSGANVLTF; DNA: TGTGCCAGCAGTGAAGCGCTTCGAACAGTCTCTGGGGCCAACGTCCTGACTTTC
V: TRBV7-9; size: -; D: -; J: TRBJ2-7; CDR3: CASSPGPGGSYEQYF; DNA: TGTGCCAGCAGCCCAGGACCAGGGGGGTCCTACGAGCAGTACTTC
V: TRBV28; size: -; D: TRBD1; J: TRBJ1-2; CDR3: CASSQGGMLYGYTF; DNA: TGTGCCAGCAGTCAGGGGGGAATGCTTTATGGCTACACCTTC
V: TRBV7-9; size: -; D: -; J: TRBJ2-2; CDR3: CASSNGGVYNTGELFF; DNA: TGTGCCAGCAGCAACGGGGGAGTGTATAACACCGGGGAGCTGTTTTTT
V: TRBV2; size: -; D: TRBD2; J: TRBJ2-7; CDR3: CASSEASGGRYEQYF; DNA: TGTGCCAGCAGTGAAGCTAGCGGGGGTCGGTACGAGCAGTACTTC
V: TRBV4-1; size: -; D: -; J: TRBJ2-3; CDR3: CASSLTTGHSASDTQYF; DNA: TGCGCCAGCAGCCTTACAACGGGACACTCCGCTTCGGATACGCAGTATTTT
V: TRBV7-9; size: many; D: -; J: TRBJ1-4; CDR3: CASSLESATNEKLFF; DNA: TGTGCCAGCAGCTTAGAGAGTGCAACTAATGAAAAACTGTTTTTT
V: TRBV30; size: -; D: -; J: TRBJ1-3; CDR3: CAWDPTGRGSGNTIYF; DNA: TGTGCCTGGGACCCTACAGGGAGGGGATCTGGAAACACCATATATTTT
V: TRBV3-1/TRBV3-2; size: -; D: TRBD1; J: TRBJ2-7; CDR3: CASSYGRTGPYEQYF; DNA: TGTGCCAGCAGCTATGGTAGGACAGGACCTTACGAGCAGTACTTC
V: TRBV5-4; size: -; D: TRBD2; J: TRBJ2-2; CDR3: CASSSLTGGSNTGELFF; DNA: TGTGCCAGCAGCTCCTTGACGGGGGGTTCAAATACCGGGGAGCTGTTTTTT
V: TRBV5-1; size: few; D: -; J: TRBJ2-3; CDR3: CASSLTVTGDTQYF; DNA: TGCGCCAGCAGCCTAACGGTGACAGGAGATACGCAGTATTTT
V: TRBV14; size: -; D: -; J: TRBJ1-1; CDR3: CASTRTSGTMNTEAFF; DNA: TGTGCCAGCACCCGGACATCCGGCACTATGAACACTGAAGCTTTCTTT
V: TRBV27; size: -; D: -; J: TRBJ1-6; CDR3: CASSFGENSPLHF; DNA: TGTGCCAGCAGTTTTGGGGAGAATTCACCCCTCCACTTT
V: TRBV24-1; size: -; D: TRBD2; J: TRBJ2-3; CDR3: CATGGGTDTQYF; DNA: TGTGCCACCGGGGGGGGCACAGATACGCAGTATTTT
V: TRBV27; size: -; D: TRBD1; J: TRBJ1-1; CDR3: CASRKQGRGTEAFF; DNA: TGTGCCAGCAGGAAACAGGGGAGAGGGACTGAAGCTTTCTTT
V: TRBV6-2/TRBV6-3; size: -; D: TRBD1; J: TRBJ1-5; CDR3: CASSSQGAPNQPQHF; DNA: TGTGCCAGCAGTTCACAGGGGGCCCCCAATCAGCCCCAGCATTTT
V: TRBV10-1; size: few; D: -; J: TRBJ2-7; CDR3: CASGEGLNEQYF; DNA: TGCGCCAGTGGAGAGGGTTTGAACGAGCAGTACTTC
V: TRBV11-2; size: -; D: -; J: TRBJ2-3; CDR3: CASSLIPGDTQYF; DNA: TGTGCCAGCAGCTTAATTCCAGGGGATACGCAGTATTTT